The T cell receptor (beta chain) under discussion was sequenced for a study of cytomegalovirus exposure and HLA in healthy donors (dated by TCRdb to about 2017). Describing the broader study: According to an earlier analysis of several hundred of the donors, roughly 180 million T cells yielded approximately 120 million unique TCR beta sequences and 276 Gb of sequence data. The number of typed donors differed by locus: about 629-640 for A, B, C, DRB1 and DQB1; 522 for DQA1; over 600 for DPA1; and some 430 for DPB1. Donor age, sex, ethnicity and CMV serostatus were collected together with the repertoire data. Roughly 300 gigabases of sequencing data and around 85 million unique TCR sequences made up an early release that covered around 640 HLA-typed donors. A later genetic analysis took genome-wide SNP genotypes for about 55% of the roughly 670 donors and used that subset as a discovery cohort. Every repertoire in the discovery cohort had been generated on one and the same sequencing platform. Rather than drawing on any new phenotypic data, the later analysis identified candidate immune exposures from TCR beta sequences and the way those sequences occurred across donors. In a later analysis, previously published TCR beta repertoires from 666 donors were re-analyzed and high-resolution HLA genotyping was added so that TCR occurrence patterns could be studied. Among 350 to 400 genotyped donors of the cohort, an average of about 240,000 unique TCR beta nucleotide sequences were sequenced per donor, around a sixth of them non-productive. An earlier analysis of roughly 600 of the donors used high-throughput TCR beta sequencing to judge whether each TCR beta V gene segment behaved as functional or pseudogenic. The genetic ancestry cluster associated with self-reported Caucasian donors included 65% to 90% of the roughly 410 genotyped donors. About five DR-DQ haplotypes were handled as single units for association and clustering because linkage in the cohort was strong. A separate validation cohort of 100 to 150 different subjects was used in addition to the approximately 700-subject first cohort. The study aimed to test whether cataloging public T cell receptors could reveal signatures of past pathogen exposure. High-throughput TCR immunosequencing, statistical association of individual TCRs with disease status, and machine learning were combined to predict cytomegalovirus infection status. Class I and class II HLA loci were covered by the typing at four-digit resolution. Using immunosequencing, the study profiled T cell repertoires from 640 or so subjects and related those repertoires to cytomegalovirus serostatus.

The cohort was made up of 500 to 850 healthy bone marrow donors. At the time of sampling, every cohort member was nominally healthy, though immune exposures that went unrecorded were likely present. The donor was CMV seronegative and was included in the group of several hundred seronegative cohort members. A peripheral blood sample was collected from each donor, and TCR beta sequencing was performed on peripheral blood mononuclear cells. The Qiagen DNeasy Blood Extraction Kit was used to extract genomic DNA from the blood cell samples. The investigation overall reported the following: A few of the identified cytomegalovirus-associated TCR beta chains were confirmed in vitro to be specific for cytomegalovirus antigens. The authors suggested that the approach could potentially be extended to other disease states and immunological phenotypes. Linkage disequilibrium might explain the correlated functional status among segregating V segments, but an unknown experimental factor could not be ruled out. A group of highly shared sequence variants was considered likely to be a technical artifact of the sequencing pipeline. HLA typing was unavailable for some donors at each locus, so association tests used only the typed subset. Several of the top co-occurrence clusters appeared to be linked to parvovirus B19, influenza, CMV and Epstein-Barr virus, according to a later analysis. Compared with equally common non-associated chains, HLA-associated TCR beta chains in a later analysis were more clonally expanded and had lower generation probabilities. A further reported finding was that TCR beta sequences accurately predicted the HLA-A and HLA-B alleles for most subjects in the first cohort. While some public TCRs were present in many individuals, most TCR sequences turned up only very rarely across donors. In a later analysis, TCR association rates were found to vary across HLA loci, with the most associated TCRs seen for DRB1 alleles and the fewest for HLA-C alleles. In a later analysis, most CMV-associated TCR beta chains were found to appear HLA-restricted, with HLA associations seemingly driven largely by CMV exposure. In an earlier analysis of around 600 of the donors, most TCR beta V segments were observed in productive rearrangements about 90% or about 30% of the time, broadly matching IMGT annotations. When HLA alleles, especially DR and DQ, strongly co-occurred, attributing TCR associations to individual alleles was difficult. Sequencing depth was assumed to be roughly uniform across donors in the presence/absence analyses, though that assumption may not hold. Immune exposure information for the cohort was limited to CMV serostatus. Some IMGT-functional V segments, including TRBV6-2 and TRBV6-3, could not be distinguished by the 87-base-pair reads and were therefore excluded. In a later genetic analysis, fewer N-insertions in productive TCRs were reported among donors in an Asian-associated ancestry cluster than the approximately 670-donor mean. This cohort had only TCR beta chains sequenced, and the lack of alpha or paired-chain data limited which features could be detected. Because counts were too low, about 18 rarely observed V segments, including chromosome 9 orphons, were excluded from the earlier analysis of a few hundred of the donors. In a later analysis, 15,000 to 20,000 TCR beta sequences were associated with specific HLA alleles at a false discovery rate of 0.05. The study gave a list of roughly 150 TCR beta chains associated with cytomegalovirus. In a later genetic analysis, a missense DCLRE1C variant was associated with V-gene and J-gene trimming of TCR beta chains, and the association was replicated in an independent cohort. The classifier was reported to diagnose cytomegalovirus status with high specificity and sensitivity in both the original cohort and the validation cohort.

The germline V gene encodes CDR1 SGHRS and CDR2 YFSETQ. V has 4 bases trimmed and J has 10 bases trimmed; junction bases matching no gene number 8. The CDR3 contains 13 residues, cysteine and phenylalanine counted. The sequence is cut down to CDR3 DNA, 39 bases in frame from base 1. Library construction relied on the immunoSEQ multiplex PCR assay. For the multiplex PCR, a mixture combining 60 forward primers for TCR Vbeta segments and 13 reverse primers for TCR Jbeta segments was used. The CDR3 region of rearranged TCR beta genes was amplified from genomic DNA by a multiplex PCR assay. Amplified TCR beta libraries were sequenced as 87-base-pair reads on the Illumina HiSeq System. From the authors' description of their analysis: In a later analysis, roughly 80 million unique TCR beta chains were counted across the 650 to 750 repertoires, and around 11 million of these chains were shared by at least two donors. To remove PCR and sequencing errors, raw reads were error-corrected and collapsed into unique sequences using a nearest-neighbor algorithm that merged closely related sequences. To assign V, D and J gene segments, CDR3 sequences were aligned to IMGT reference sequences. For a sequence to be retained, a match of at least six nucleotides was required to both a V gene segment and a J gene segment. Rearrangements were called productive when the CDR3 lacked stop codons and stayed in frame with V and J; all others were non-productive. Following IMGT convention, CDR3 was defined as the stretch from the second conserved V-encoded cysteine to the conserved J-encoded phenylalanine. The earlier analysis of roughly 590 of the donors excluded sequences that lacked an unambiguous match to a single V gene segment. In an earlier analysis of some 590 of the donors, V segments were called functional above 56.7% productive rearrangements and were called segregating when the between-donor standard deviation exceeded 5%. A statistical classification framework was built to diagnose cytomegalovirus status from the catalog of TCR beta chain sequences. In a later analysis, TCR nucleotide sequences were compared against IMGT/GENE-DB human TR gene sequences so that V and J genes could be assigned. A later analysis assigned CDR3 sequences and most-parsimonious VDJ recombination scenarios with the TCRdist pipeline. In a later analysis, each TCR beta chain was defined by its CDR3 amino acid sequence together with its V-gene family, and reads lacking a unique V-gene family were excluded. A later analysis removed 500 to 600 highly shared, low-generation-probability nucleotide sequences to deal with suspected cross-contamination and a sequencing artifact. In a later analysis, a clonal expansion index was calculated for each public chain from normalized within-repertoire ranks of inferred template counts. In a later analysis, generation probabilities were computed using a VDJ recombination model fitted to out-of-frame rearrangements, and the results were checked against IGoR. In a later analysis, hypergeometric tests were used to score TCR-TCR, TCR-HLA and TCR-CMV co-occurrence, with a repertoire-size bias correction applied to TCR pairs. To estimate false discovery rates, a later analysis permuted the HLA or CMV assignments 20 times. In a later analysis, co-occurring TCRs were grouped using DBSCAN, with TCRdist sequence similarity added in when clustering inside HLA-allele-positive subsets. Co-occurrence clustering excluded repertoires with fewer than 30,000 or more than 120,000 public chains, plus five with anomalous nucleotide sharing. The clones in this table, taken by TCRdb from immuneACCESS, are in-frame only. Not every clone is retained; where verified, under half of the shortfall comes from an unresolved V gene, and the cause of the rest is unknown. V and J calls and clone size are those listed in that table; D and trimming were worked out from the DNA. In all, the sample holds about 140,000 clones, and around 81% of those were seen once. The ten largest make up less than 3% of the sample.

As concerns this clone: Its antigen is currently not known. It has no much larger one-base neighbor in the sample; base qualities were not kept.

The source is a male donor in good health and CMV-seronegative. The chain is encoded by TRBV5-1 joined to TRBJ1-3; 7 middle bases align to TRBD1. The sample consisted of PBMCs. The CDR3 protein is CASSPRTGLTIYF. The bases read TGCGCCAGCAGCCCACGGACAGGCCTGACCATATATTTT. The CDR3, completed at both ends by the reference TRBV5-1 and TRBJ1-3 genes, gives the full variable domain KAGVTQTPRYLIKTRGQQVTLSCSPISGHRSVSWYQQTPGQGLQFLFEYFSETQRNKGNFPGRFSGRQFSNSRSEMNVSTLELGDSALYLCASSPRTGLTIYFGEGSWLTVV.